A single sample gave rise to the 15 T cell receptor beta chains below, sequenced in a study of cytomegalovirus exposure and HLA in healthy donors. PCR used 60 Vbeta primers and 13 Jbeta primers. Data came from immunoSEQ multiplex PCR; TCRdb stores just in-frame clones and leaves some out. The sample yields 80,000 or so clones, about 80% seen once. Sequenced: PBMCs. The receptors stem from a woman aged 40 to 50 in good health and CMV-seronegative.

The chain uses TRBV28 and TRBJ1-5; tentative D call: TRBD1 (5 bases). The germline V gene encodes CDR1 MDHEN and CDR2 SYDVKM. The CDR3 totals 14 residues. V was pared by 6 bases and J by 6 bases, with 15 bases between. DNA for the CDR3: TGTGCCAGCAGCAGTAGGGCAGGGTTTCAGCCCCAGCATTTT. It encodes CASSSRAGFQPQHF.

A few counts support this clone. V usage is TRBV15 and J usage is TRBJ1-4; no clear D gene. The germline V gene has CDR1 LNHNV and CDR2 YYDKDF (reference sequence). The CDR3 has 13 residues. With 0 bases removed from V and 5 bases from J, the gap between germline ends came to 4 bases. The CDR3 DNA is TGTGCCACCAGCAGAGAACTGAATGAAAAACTGTTTTTT. Translation gives CATSRELNEKLFF. Looking up the rest from reference TRBV15 and TRBJ1-4 gives the full variable domain: DAMVIQNPRYQVTQFGKPVTLSCSQTLNHNVMYWYQQKSSQAPKLLFHYYDKDFNNEADTPDNFQSRRPNTSFCFLDIRSPGLGDTAMYLCATSRELNEKLFFGSGTQLSVL.

This clone is judged medium-sized. The chain recombines TRBV4-3 with TRBJ1-1; 10 bases are shared with TRBD1. The germline V gene has CDR1 LGHNA and CDR2 YSLEER. Losses at the gene ends were 0 bases for V and 2 bases for J; bases not matched to a gene: 9. The CDR3 consists of 18 residues. This CDR3 reads CASSQDAVTGGLNTEAFF. The DNA for the CDR3 is TGCGCCAGCAGCCAAGACGCAGTGACAGGGGGCCTCAACACTGAAGCTTTCTTT.

This clone was counted a few times. The chain links TRBV25-1 to TRBJ2-5; TRBD2 is a possible D gene (6 bases). CDR1 is MGHDK, CDR2 SYGVNS, per germline. V lost 3 bases to trimming and J lost 1 base, with 18 bases between them. This CDR3 region has 17 residues. The CDR3 bases are TGTGCCAGCAGTGAGCCCACCGGGACTGGCTTCCAAGAGACCCAGTACTTC. Amino acids: CASSEPTGTGFQETQYF.

V gene TRBV28 combines with J gene TRBJ2-5, with TRBD1 matching over 10 bases. CDR3 length: 15 amino acids. V gave up 5 bases and J gave up 5 bases; unmatched junction bases: 8. Per the germline V gene, CDR1 is MDHEN and CDR2 is SYDVKM. This CDR3 is CASSTPGTGVETQYF. CDR3 DNA sequence: TGTGCCAGCAGTACCCCCGGGACAGGGGTGGAGACCCAGTACTTC.

The chain couples TRBV6-5 to TRBJ1-1; D gene ambiguous. Germline V lookup: CDR1 MNHEY, CDR2 SVGAGI. V lost 2 bases and J 10 bases, leaving 14 bases between the germline ends. This CDR3 spans 13 amino acids. CDR3 region: CASSYGLELGAFF. The CDR3 coding sequence is TGTGCCAGCAGTTACGGGTTGGAGCTTGGAGCTTTCTTT.

V usage is TRBV7-8 and J usage is TRBJ1-5; the D gene is possibly TRBD1 (6 bases). CDR3 length: 13 amino acids. Germline lookup yields CDR1 SGHVS and CDR2 FQNEAQ. V shed 5 bases and J shed 7 bases, with 12 bases lying between them. CDR3 coding DNA: TGTGCCAGCAGCCCGGGGGGGCCCCAGCCCCAGCATTTT. The encoded protein is CASSPGGPQPQHF.

The gene calls are TRBV7-9 and TRBJ2-7; maybe TRBD1 (6 bases). The CDR3 is 13 residues long. From germline, CDR1 is SEHNR and CDR2 FQNEAQ (reference sequence). The germline V and J ends were trimmed by 5 bases and 1 base, with 9 bases remaining between them. The CDR3 bases are TGTGCCAGCAGCCTGGACAGTTCCTACGAGCAGTACTTC. Translated, it gives CASSLDSSYEQYF.

A remark on this clone: Other DNA sequences in the same sample also yield this CDR3. This rearrangement joins TRBV7-2 to TRBJ1-5, with unresolved D. CDR3 size: 15 residues. CDR1 and CDR2 from the germline V gene are SGHTA and FQGNSA. V lost 2 bases and J lost 0, with 8 bases in between. CDR3 protein: CASSLSGISNQPQHF. In nucleotides, the CDR3 is TGTGCCAGCAGCTTATCGGGAATTAGCAATCAGCCCCAGCATTTT.

The gene calls are TRBV28 and TRBJ2-3; weak D call: TRBD1 (5 bases). Germline loops: CDR1 MDHEN, CDR2 SYDVKM. The CDR3 is made up of 19 amino acids. The ends were cut back, 4 bases at V and 0 bases at J, with 23 bases in the middle. CDR3 amino acids: CASSSILPSGSPSTDTQYF. CDR3 in DNA: TGTGCCAGCAGTTCAATATTACCCTCAGGGTCACCTAGCACAGATACGCAGTATTTT.

This clone came up a few times. This chain joins TRBV5-4 and TRBJ1-1; 7 nucleotides match TRBD1. The V gene end was trimmed by 0 bases and the J gene end by 8 bases; junction bases not matched to a gene: 7. CDR1 is SGHNT and CDR2 is YYREEE in the germline V gene (reference sequence). CDR3 length: 14 amino acids. The chain's CDR3 is CASSLEQGPLEAFF. In DNA form, the CDR3 reads TGTGCCAGCAGCTTGGAACAGGGGCCCCTCGAAGCTTTCTTT.

The chain couples TRBV6-5 to TRBJ2-7; D is undetermined. V lost 5 bases to trimming and J lost 0 bases, with 8 bases between them. Germline values: CDR1 MNHEY, CDR2 SVGAGI. The CDR3 sequence is 13 residues long. The CDR3 reads CASSRGSSYEQYF. CDR3 DNA sequence: TGTGCCAGCAGTCGAGGAAGCTCCTACGAGCAGTACTTC.

The chain links TRBV19 to TRBJ1-2, with D possibly matching TRBD1 (5 bases). This CDR3 has 11 amino acids. In germline, CDR1 is LNHDA, CDR2 SQIVND (reference sequence). The V gene lost 4 bases and the J gene lost 6 bases, with 6 bases spanning the gap. The CDR3 reads CASSKGHGYTF. The CDR3 bases are TGTGCCAGTAGTAAGGGGCATGGCTACACCTTC.

The V call is TRBV6-6, the J call TRBJ2-7, with a possible D match to TRBD2 (5 bases). Trimming took 6 bases from V and 1 from J, leaving 13 bases between them. The CDR3 sequence is 14 residues long. CDR1 MNHNY and CDR2 SVGAGI come from the germline V gene (reference sequence). The CDR3 sequence is CASSRGLASYEQYF. The CDR3, as DNA: TGTGCCAGCAGCAGAGGACTGGCATCCTACGAGCAGTACTTC.

The chain recombines TRBV7-9 with TRBJ2-5; 8 bases match TRBD1. V trimming: 3 bases; J trimming: 2 bases; junction bases outside the gene matches: 8. Germline CDR1 is SEHNR and CDR2 is FQNEAQ (reference sequence). The CDR3 sequence is 16 residues long. In nucleotides, the CDR3 is TGTGCCAGCAGCTTGGGGACAGGATTTGGGCAAGAGACCCAGTACTTC. Amino acids: CASSLGTGFGQETQYF.